This T cell receptor beta chain was identified in a study of identical twins. Notes on the study in general: With monozygotic twins, out-of-frame TCR alpha sharing exceeded what models estimated.

This CDR3 has 13 amino acids. V lost 5 bases, J lost 1 base, and 8 bases lay in between. Germline V gene data show CDR1 as WSHSY and CDR2 as SAAADI. TCRdb reanalysed the 5' RACE reads using MiXCR and keeps one entry per CDR3 protein. This table holds approximately 490,000 distinct CDR3 sequences, 20% to 25% found once. Regarding this clonotype: No antigen is known for it.

Another study also made use of these data, one on yellow fever vaccine responses in identical twins. From that report: A vaccine T cell response that seemed partly convergent and partly personalized was reported in twins.

The material sequenced was CD4+ T cells sorted from blood. The rearrangement links TRBV10-2 to TRBJ2-5; a possible D gene is TRBD2 (5 bases). The source of this sequence is a woman under 30 in good health. In DNA, the CDR3 is TGCGCCAGCAGTACCGGGGTCCAAGAGACCCAGTACTTC. The encoded protein is CASSTGVQETQYF.